These 20 T cell receptor beta chains share one sample of origin, sequenced in a study of control samples from healthy donors and cancer patients (dated by TCRdb to the early 2020s). The method behind the library was the immunoSEQ multiplex PCR assay. TCRdb obtained this table from immuneACCESS and retained in-frame rearrangements with V and J assigned. These tables miss some clones; where compared with another copy, unresolved V genes account for less than half of the shortfall, and the remainder is unexplained. A total of 210,000 or so clones appear in this sample, 91% of them only once. Less than 2% of the sample is in the top ten clones. The sample taken for sequencing was blood. These receptors were obtained from a man aged 30-40 years in good health.

The genes are TRBV9 and TRBJ2-3; 8 bases line up with TRBD1. The CDR3 extends over 16 amino acids. The germline gives CDR1 SGDLS, CDR2 YYNGEE. With V trimmed by 4 bases and J by 3 bases, 10 bases remained unmatched. The CDR3 DNA is TGTGCCAGCAGCTGGGAACAGGGGGGAACGACAGATACGCAGTATTTT. As protein: CASSWEQGGTTDTQYF.

This clone was seen once. The gene calls are TRBV14 and TRBJ2-3; D call uncertain. The germline V gene has CDR1 SGHDN and CDR2 FVKESK. Between the trimmed V and J ends, which lost 2 bases and 7 bases, there was a span of 7 bases. CDR3 length: 12 residues. DNA of the CDR3: TGTGCCAGCAGCCAATCTGGAAATACGCAGTATTTT. The encoded protein is CASSQSGNTQYF.

The chain couples TRBV4-1 to TRBJ2-5; 7 bases line up with TRBD1. CDR3 length equals 15 residues. CDR1 is MGHRA and CDR2 is YSYEKL in the germline V gene. The junction had 5 bases not matched to a gene; V was cut back by 0 bases and J by 4 bases. The CDR3 protein is CASSQDHRGLETQYF. The CDR3 nucleotides read TGCGCCAGCAGCCAAGACCACAGGGGCCTAGAGACCCAGTACTTC.

This sequence joins TRBV6-1 and TRBJ2-1, with D perhaps TRBD1 or TRBD2 (5 bases each). The CDR3 runs to 15 residues. The ends were cut back, 5 bases at V and 4 bases at J, with 15 bases in the middle. Germline V gene lookup returns CDR1 MNHNS and CDR2 SASEGT. The CDR3 coding sequence is TGTGCCAGCAGTCCCGGGACGTCCTCTTACAATGAGCAGTTCTTC. This translates into CASSPGTSSYNEQFF.

The V and J genes are TRBV28 and TRBJ2-5; the D gene is possibly TRBD2 (6 bases). Per germline, CDR1 MDHEN and CDR2 SYDVKM. The V end was cut by 6 bases, the J end by 4 bases, with 21 bases between. There are 16 residues in the CDR3. The CDR3 bases are TGTGCCAGCAGCGGATGGGGGGTCAAATTAGTAGAGACCCAGTACTTC. Translation: CASSGWGVKLVETQYF.

The CDR3 nucleotides read TGTGCCAGCAGCCAAGTGTCGCGGGAGCAGTTCTTC. Translation: CASSQVSREQFF. V gene TRBV14 combines with J gene TRBJ2-1; D gene unclear. Trimming took off 1 base at V and 10 bases at J, with 8 bases between the two ends. There are 12 residues in the CDR3. Germline CDR1 is SGHDN and CDR2 is FVKESK. Based on the CDR3 plus reference TRBV14 and TRBJ2-1, the full variable domain is EAGVTQFPSHSVIEKGQTVTLRCDPISGHDNLYWYRRVMGKEIKFLLHFVKESKQDESGMPNNRFLAERTGGTYSTLKVQPAELEDSGVYFCASSQVSREQFFGPGTRLTVL.

This clone has just one count. The chain combines TRBV30 with TRBJ2-1; D unclear. Germline CDR1 and CDR2: GTSNPN and SVGIG (reference sequence). The germline V and J ends were trimmed by 1 base and 1 base, with 11 bases remaining between them. CDR3 length: 15 residues. This chain's CDR3 is CAWSGPDASYNEQFF. The CDR3 nucleotides read TGTGCCTGGAGTGGTCCGGACGCATCCTACAATGAGCAGTTCTTC.

The chain links TRBV2 to TRBJ1-1; tentatively, D is TRBD1 (5 bases). V was cut by 3 bases and J by 0 bases, with 8 bases left in between. CDR3 length: 14 residues. Germline CDR1 is SNHLY and CDR2 is FYNNEI. The CDR3 DNA follows: TGTGCCAGCAGTGATGCAGGGATGAACACTGAAGCTTTCTTT. Translating gives CASSDAGMNTEAFF.

The J gene is TRBJ2-1, the V gene TRBV4-1, with a possible D match to TRBD1 (5 bases). Germline loops: CDR1 MGHRA, CDR2 YSYEKL. This CDR3 spans 13 amino acids. Trimming pared 0 bases from V and 8 bases from J, leaving 8 bases between. CDR3 loop: CASSQEKGHEQFF. The CDR3 region has the DNA TGCGCCAGCAGCCAAGAGAAGGGGCATGAGCAGTTCTTC.

The chain carries TRBV3-1 (or the pseudogene TRBV3-2) and TRBJ2-2; D is unclear. The length of the CDR3 is 14 residues. The germline V gene encodes CDR1 LGHDT and CDR2 YNNKEL (reference sequence). Trimming stripped 1 base from V and 2 bases from J, with 5 bases between. CDR3 sequence: CASSQGGNTGELFF. CDR3 sequence (DNA): TGTGCCAGCAGCCAAGGGGGTAACACCGGGGAGCTGTTTTTT.

The V gene is TRBV5-1, the J gene TRBJ1-1, with TRBD1 matching 7 bases. The CDR3 has 16 amino acids. J gave up 4 bases and V 4 bases, and 13 bases lay outside the gene matches. Germline V lookup: CDR1 SGHRS, CDR2 YFSETQ. The CDR3 protein is CASSPAPQGTVTEAFF. CDR3 bases: TGCGCCAGCAGCCCAGCCCCACAGGGGACGGTCACTGAAGCTTTCTTT. Full variable domain (outside the CDR3, taken from reference TRBV5-1 and TRBJ1-1): KAGVTQTPRYLIKTRGQQVTLSCSPISGHRSVSWYQQTPGQGLQFLFEYFSETQRNKGNFPGRFSGRQFSNSRSEMNVSTLELGDSALYLCASSPAPQGTVTEAFFGQGTRLTVV.

The gene calls are TRBV5-1 and TRBJ1-1, with D possibly TRBD1 on 5 matching bases. The CDR3 length is 14 residues. V was trimmed by 0 bases and J by 0 bases, leaving 6 bases between them. Germline V CDR1 and CDR2: SGHRS, YFSETQ. The CDR3 coding sequence is TGCGCCAGCAGCTTGGCCAGGGTGAACACTGAAGCTTTCTTT. This translates into CASSLARVNTEAFF.

The chain has TRBV6-5 and TRBJ1-2, with 10 positions matching TRBD1. V was pared by 6 bases and J by 5 bases, with 9 bases of the junction left unmatched. The germline CDR1 and CDR2 sequences are MNHEY and SVGAGI. This CDR3 has 15 amino acids. The CDR3 region is CASRPGTGAGYGYTF. In DNA, the CDR3 is TGTGCCAGCAGGCCTGGGACAGGGGCAGGTTATGGCTACACCTTC.

The chain joins TRBV24-1 to TRBJ2-2, with 8 bases lining up with TRBD1. The trim removed 3 bases at V and 4 bases at J, leaving 6 bases unmatched. The CDR3 has 16 amino acids. CDR1 and CDR2 from the germline V gene are KGHDR and SFDVKD. In DNA, the CDR3 is TGTGCCACCAGTGATCCAGGGGGCGCCGGCACCGGGGAGCTGTTTTTT. It yields the protein CATSDPGGAGTGELFF.

V is TRBV5-4 and J is TRBJ2-7; D possibly uses TRBD1 or TRBD2 (5 bases each). In germline, CDR1 is SGHNT, CDR2 YYREEE (reference sequence). Trimming removed 2 bases from V and 4 bases from J, with 13 bases in between. This CDR3 contains 14 residues. CDR3 sequence: CASSFAGSPYEQYF. DNA for the CDR3: TGTGCCAGCAGCTTTGCAGGGAGCCCTTACGAGCAGTACTTC. Supplemented by reference TRBV5-4 and TRBJ2-7, the full variable domain reads ETGVTQSPTHLIKTRGQQVTLRCSSQSGHNTVSWYQQALGQGPQFIFQYYREEENGRGNFPPRFSGLQFPNYSSELNVNALELDDSALYLCASSFAGSPYEQYFGPGTRLTVT.

The chain employs TRBV9 and TRBJ2-6; D remains ambiguous. The CDR3 is 18 residues long. The germline gives CDR1 SGDLS, CDR2 YYNGEE. Trimming shortened V by 0 bases and J by 0 bases, and 13 bases separated the two germline ends. The CDR3 is CASSVAIPGRSGANVLTF. CDR3 nucleotide sequence: TGTGCCAGCAGCGTAGCCATCCCGGGCCGCTCTGGGGCCAACGTCCTGACTTTC. The full variable domain, its missing parts supplied by reference TRBV9 and TRBJ2-6, is DSGVTQTPKHLITATGQRVTLRCSPRSGDLSVYWYQQSLDQGLQFLIQYYNGEERAKGNILERFSAQQFPDLHSELNLSSLELGDSALYFCASSVAIPGRSGANVLTFGAGSRLTVL.

This chain joins TRBV7-9 and TRBJ2-7; D remains ambiguous. The CDR3 has 15 residues. CDR1 and CDR2 from the germline V gene are SEHNR and FQNEAQ (reference sequence). V was pared by 4 bases and J by 5 bases, with 18 bases between. The CDR3 loop is CASSSTSDGGNEQYF. Here the CDR3 DNA reads TGTGCCAGCAGCTCCACCAGCGACGGTGGGAACGAGCAGTACTTC.

This chain joins TRBV10-3 and TRBJ2-7; 7 bases are a match to TRBD1. The CDR3 consists of 15 residues. Germline V lookup: CDR1 ENHRY, CDR2 SYGVKD. Trimming removed 6 bases from V and 4 bases from J; junction bases left unmatched: 12. The CDR3 is CAIRNTGTAVYEQYF. CDR3 coding DNA: TGTGCCATCAGGAACACCGGGACAGCAGTTTACGAGCAGTACTTC.

This sequence joins TRBV6-5 and TRBJ1-1; D possibly corresponds to TRBD1 (5 bases). V lost 6 bases and J lost 9, with 17 bases in between. This CDR3 has 13 residues. Germline loops: CDR1 MNHEY, CDR2 SVGAGI. CDR3 DNA sequence: TGTGCCAGCAGGACAGAGACAACACTGAAAGCTTTCTTT. Protein sequence: CASRTETTLKAFF.

The chain joins TRBV9 to TRBJ2-7; D not certain. Germline V CDR1 and CDR2: SGDLS, YYNGEE. The CDR3 has 14 amino acids. V lost 4 bases and J lost 3, with 14 bases in between. The chain's CDR3 is CASSPTGAYYEQYF. The DNA for the CDR3 is TGTGCCAGCAGCCCGACGGGCGCATACTACGAGCAGTACTTC.